This T cell receptor (beta chain) appears in the sequencing data of a study of CD8 T cells in ankylosing spondylitis. Study observations and caveats: A motif in TCR beta, a set of seven to nine highly homologous variants, appeared characteristic of ankylosing spondylitis blood. The study looked at matched synovial fluid samples from ankylosing spondylitis patients. Disease-linked clones were reported to be significantly enriched there.

Quantitative 5'-RACE was performed with molecular barcodes, and it yielded the TCR beta libraries. Using its own MiXCR run on the 5' RACE reads, TCRdb lists one record per CDR3 protein. The top ten clones hold about 6.5% of a sample with around 540,000 distinct CDR3 sequences, roughly 13% of them seen once. On this clonotype: No antigen is known for it.

Sequenced input: blood, either unsorted or a sorted T cell fraction (not recorded which). The clonotype originates from a male donor with ankylosing spondylitis.

The CDR3 sequence is CASTIRTGDYGYTF. DNA of the CDR3: TGTGCCAGCACCATAAGGACAGGGGACTATGGCTACACCTTC. The rearrangement uses TRBV6-1 and TRBJ1-2; TRBD1 aligns across 9 bases. Germline assignment: CDR1 MNHNS and CDR2 SASEGT. Germline trimming cut 7 bases from V and 3 bases from J; bases unmatched to any gene: 6. This CDR3 spans 14 amino acids.